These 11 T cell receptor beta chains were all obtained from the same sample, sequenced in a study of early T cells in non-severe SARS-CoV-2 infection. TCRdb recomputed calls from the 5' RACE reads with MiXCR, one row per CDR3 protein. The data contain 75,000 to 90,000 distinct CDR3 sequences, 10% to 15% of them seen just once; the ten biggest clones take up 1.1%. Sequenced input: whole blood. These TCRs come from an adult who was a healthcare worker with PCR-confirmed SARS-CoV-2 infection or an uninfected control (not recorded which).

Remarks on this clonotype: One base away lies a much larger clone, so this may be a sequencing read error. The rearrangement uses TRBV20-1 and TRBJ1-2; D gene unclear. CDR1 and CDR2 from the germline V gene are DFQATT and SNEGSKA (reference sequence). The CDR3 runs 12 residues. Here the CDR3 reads CSARDRNYGNTF. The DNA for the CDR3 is TGCAGTGCTAGAGATCGGAACTATGGCAACACCTTC.

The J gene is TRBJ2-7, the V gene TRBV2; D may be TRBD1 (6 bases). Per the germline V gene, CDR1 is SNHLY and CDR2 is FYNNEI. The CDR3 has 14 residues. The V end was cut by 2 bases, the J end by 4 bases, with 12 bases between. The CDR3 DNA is TGTGCCAGCAGTGAAAACAGGGATGGGTACGAGCAGTACTTC. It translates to CASSENRDGYEQYF.

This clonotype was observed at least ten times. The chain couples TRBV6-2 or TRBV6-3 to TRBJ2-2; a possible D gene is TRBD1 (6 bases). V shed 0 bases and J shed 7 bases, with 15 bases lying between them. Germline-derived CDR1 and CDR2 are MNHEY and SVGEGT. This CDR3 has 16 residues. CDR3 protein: CASSYSGRGLDGELFF. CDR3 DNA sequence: TGTGCCAGCAGTTACTCGGGCAGGGGATTGGACGGGGAGCTGTTTTTT.

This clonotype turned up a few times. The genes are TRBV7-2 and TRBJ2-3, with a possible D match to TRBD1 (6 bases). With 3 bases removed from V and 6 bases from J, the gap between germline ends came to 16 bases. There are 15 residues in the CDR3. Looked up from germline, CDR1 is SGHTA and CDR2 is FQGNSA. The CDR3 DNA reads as TGTGCCAGCAGCTTCACTTCCCACAGGGATGATACGCAGTATTTT. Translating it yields CASSFTSHRDDTQYF.

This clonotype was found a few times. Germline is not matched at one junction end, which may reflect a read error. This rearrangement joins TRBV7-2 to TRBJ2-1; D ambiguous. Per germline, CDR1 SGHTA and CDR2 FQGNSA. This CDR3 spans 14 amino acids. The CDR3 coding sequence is TGTGCCAGCAGCTTAGGGGGTAGCCCGGAGCAGCCATGCTTC. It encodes CASSLGGSPEQPCF.

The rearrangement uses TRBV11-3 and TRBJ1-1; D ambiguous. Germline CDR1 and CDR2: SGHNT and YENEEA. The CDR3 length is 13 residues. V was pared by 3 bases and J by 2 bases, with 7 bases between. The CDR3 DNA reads TGTGCCAGCAGCTTTGATGGCAACACTGAAGCTTTCTTT. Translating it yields CASSFDGNTEAFF.

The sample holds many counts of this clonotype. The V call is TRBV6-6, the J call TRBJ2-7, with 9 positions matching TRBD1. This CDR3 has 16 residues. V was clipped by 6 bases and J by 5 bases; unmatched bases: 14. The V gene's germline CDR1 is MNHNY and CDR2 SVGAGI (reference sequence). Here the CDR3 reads CASRNRQGVVRDEQYF. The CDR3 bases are TGTGCCAGCAGAAATCGACAGGGGGTAGTTCGCGACGAGCAGTACTTC.

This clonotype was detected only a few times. The CDR3 is CSAGKLAGVRDTQYF. The CDR3 DNA follows: TGCAGTGCTGGTAAACTAGCGGGAGTTAGAGATACGCAGTATTTT. The V and J genes are TRBV20-1 and TRBJ2-3, with 11 bases lining up with TRBD2. The CDR3 spans 15 residues. Trimming took 5 bases from V and 5 from J; bases not matched to a gene: 9. Germline-derived CDR1 and CDR2 are DFQATT and SNEGSKA (reference sequence).

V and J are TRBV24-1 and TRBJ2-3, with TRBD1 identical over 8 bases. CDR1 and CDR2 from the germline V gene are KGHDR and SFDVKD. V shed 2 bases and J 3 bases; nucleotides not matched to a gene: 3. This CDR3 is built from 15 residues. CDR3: CATSDSRQGTDTQYF. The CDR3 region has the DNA TGTGCCACCAGTGATTCCAGACAGGGGACAGATACGCAGTATTTT.

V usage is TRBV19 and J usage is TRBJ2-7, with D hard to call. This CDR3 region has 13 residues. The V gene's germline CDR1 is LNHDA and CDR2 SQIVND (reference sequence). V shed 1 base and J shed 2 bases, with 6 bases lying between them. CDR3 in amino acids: CASSIAATYEQYF. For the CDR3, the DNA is TGTGCCAGTAGTATAGCGGCCACCTACGAGCAGTACTTC.

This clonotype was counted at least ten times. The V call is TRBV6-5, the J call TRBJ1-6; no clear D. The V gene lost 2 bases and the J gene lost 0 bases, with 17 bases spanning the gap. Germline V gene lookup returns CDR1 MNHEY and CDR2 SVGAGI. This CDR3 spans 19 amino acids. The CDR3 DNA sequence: TGTGCCAGCAGTTACAGGCAAACACCAAGGAGCTCCTATAATTCACCCCTCCACTTT. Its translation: CASSYRQTPRSSYNSPLHF.